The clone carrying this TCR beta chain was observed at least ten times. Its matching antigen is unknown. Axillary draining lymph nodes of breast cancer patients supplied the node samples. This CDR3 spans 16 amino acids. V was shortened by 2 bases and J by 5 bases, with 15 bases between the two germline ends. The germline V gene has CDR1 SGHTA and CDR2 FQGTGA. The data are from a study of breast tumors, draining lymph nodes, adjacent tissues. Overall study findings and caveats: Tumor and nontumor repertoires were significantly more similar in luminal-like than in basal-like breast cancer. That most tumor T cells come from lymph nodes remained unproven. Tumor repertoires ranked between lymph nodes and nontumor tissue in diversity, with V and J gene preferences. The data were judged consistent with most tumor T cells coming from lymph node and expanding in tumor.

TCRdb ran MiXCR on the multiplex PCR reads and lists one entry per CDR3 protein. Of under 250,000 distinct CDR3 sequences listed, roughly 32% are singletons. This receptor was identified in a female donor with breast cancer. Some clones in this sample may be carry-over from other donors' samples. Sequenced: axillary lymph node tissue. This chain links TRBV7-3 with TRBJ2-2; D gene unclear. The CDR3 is CASSLGNTAVTGELFF. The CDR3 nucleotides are TGTGCCAGCAGCTTAGGGAACACGGCGGTTACCGGGGAGCTGTTTTTT.